Here is one T cell receptor (beta chain) with its context. The sample is drawn from a study of blood T cell repertoires in COVID-19. Looking at the study overall: Sites in the United States, Italy and Spain provided acute and convalescent COVID-19 samples. Nucleic acid was either cDNA or gDNA, and it came from T cells, B-cell-depleted T cells, or PBMCs.

Using immunoSEQ multiplex PCR, the repertoire was profiled, and TCRdb retains in-frame clones only, with some absent. The data show 390,000 or so clones, more than 80% seen once. Germline V gives CDR1 SQVTM, CDR2 ANQGSEA. This CDR3 region has 14 residues. The sample taken for sequencing was peripheral blood. The TCR comes from a woman aged 30 to 39 with COVID-19, enrolled during active disease. V gene TRBV29-1 combines with J gene TRBJ2-2, with 9 bases matching TRBD1. CDR3 coding DNA: TGCATCCCAGGAAACAGGGGGCTCACCGGGGAGCTGTTTTTT. Its translation: CIPGNRGLTGELFF.